These 11 T cell receptor beta chains were all obtained from the same sample, sequenced in a study of T cell changes during pregnancy in multiple sclerosis. Sequencing was performed with immunoSEQ multiplex PCR; in TCRdb, only in-frame clones are kept and a portion is missing. The table lists about 30,000 clones, roughly 93% of them singletons. The material sequenced was peripheral blood, taken in the second trimester of pregnancy. The source of these receptors is a female donor in good health, enrolled as a control in a pregnancy study.

This clone was counted only a few times. In DNA, the CDR3 is TGTGCTAGTGGTTCCGCTCAGACAGGGCACCATAATTCACCCCTCCACTTT. Translating it yields CASGSAQTGHHNSPLHF. The genes are TRBV12-5 and TRBJ1-6, with 7 bases that match TRBD1. Germline trimming cut 4 bases from V and 5 bases from J; bases unmatched to any gene: 11. This CDR3 spans 17 amino acids. Germline CDR1 is LGHNT and CDR2 is FRNRAP.

This clone was observed a few times. The V and J genes are TRBV5-4 and TRBJ2-3, with 8 bases fitting TRBD2. The CDR3 runs to 15 residues. V was clipped by 2 bases and J by 5 bases; unmatched bases: 7. The germline V gene encodes CDR1 SGHNT and CDR2 YYREEE (reference sequence). The CDR3 DNA reads TGTGCCAGCAGCTTAAGGCGGGAGGTCGTAGATACGCAGTATTTT. The encoded protein is CASSLRREVVDTQYF.

The rearrangement joins TRBV5-6 to TRBJ1-2, with unresolved D. Between the trimmed V and J ends, which lost 0 bases and 4 bases, there was a span of 13 bases. The CDR3 loop spans 15 amino acids. In germline, CDR1 is SGHDT, CDR2 YYEEEE. The CDR3 DNA follows: TGTGCCAGCAGCTTGGGTTCGGTAATCGGCTATGGCTACACCTTC. Translating it yields CASSLGSVIGYGYTF.

The chain recombines TRBV19 with TRBJ1-3; D unclear. V lost 6 bases and J lost 0, with 9 bases in between. This CDR3 is 14 amino acids long. From germline, CDR1 is LNHDA and CDR2 SQIVND (reference sequence). DNA of the CDR3: TGTGCCAGTAGCACTGTAGTCTCTGGAAACACCATATATTTT. It codes for CASSTVVSGNTIYF.

The V and J genes are TRBV30 and TRBJ1-1, with a weak D call TRBD1 (6 bases). V lost 2 bases, J lost 3 bases, and 22 bases lay in between. The length of the CDR3 is 17 residues. Germline V lookup: CDR1 GTSNPN, CDR2 SVGIG (reference sequence). The CDR3 nucleotides are TGTGCCTGGAGTTGGATTGGGGGCTTCGAACGGGACACTGAAGCTTTCTTT. It translates to CAWSWIGGFERDTEAFF.

This chain uses TRBV18 with TRBJ1-2; 7 bases line up with TRBD1. The CDR3 consists of 16 residues. Unmatched junction bases numbered 15, after V lost 3 bases and J lost 8 bases. Germline V gene sequence: CDR1 KGHSH, CDR2 LQKENI. CDR3 sequence: CASSPLGTVPNRGYTF. The CDR3 nucleotides are TGTGCCAGCTCACCGCTCGGGACAGTACCGAATCGCGGCTACACCTTC.

In this sample, this clone turned up once. The gene calls are TRBV6-4 and TRBJ2-3, with 8 nucleotides matching TRBD2. The length of the CDR3 is 15 residues. The trim removed 4 bases at V and 3 bases at J, leaving 6 bases unmatched. Per germline, CDR1 MRHNA and CDR2 SNTAGT. As DNA, the CDR3 is TGTGCCAGCAGTGTGTCGGGGGGGCCGACAGATACGCAGTATTTT. Protein: CASSVSGGPTDTQYF.

The rearrangement links TRBV9 to TRBJ1-1, with D tentatively TRBD1 (6 bases). Germline-derived CDR1 and CDR2 are SGDLS and YYNGEE. The V end lost 0 bases, the J end lost 1 base, and 7 bases lay between the germline ends. The CDR3 is 14 amino acids. This chain's CDR3 is CASSVGRGNTEAFF. The CDR3, as DNA: TGTGCCAGCAGCGTAGGCAGGGGGAACACTGAAGCTTTCTTT.

This sequence joins TRBV5-1 and TRBJ2-5, with 7 nucleotides matching TRBD1. Germline trimming cut 0 bases from V and 4 bases from J; bases unmatched to any gene: 3. Germline lookup yields CDR1 SGHRS and CDR2 YFSETQ. The CDR3 runs 14 residues. In DNA, the CDR3 is TGCGCCAGCAGCTTGGTACCAGGGGGAGAGACCCAGTACTTC. Its protein is CASSLVPGGETQYF.

This chain connects TRBV29-1 to TRBJ2-7; D ambiguous. Germline V gene lookup returns CDR1 SQVTM and CDR2 ANQGSEA. Trimming removed 5 bases from V and 3 bases from J, with 14 bases in between. CDR3 length: 13 residues. The CDR3 coding sequence is TGCAGCGTTCAAGGCGGCTATAGCTACGAGCAGTACTTC. Protein: CSVQGGYSYEQYF.

The rearrangement links TRBV15 to TRBJ1-5, with 11 bases identical to TRBD1. This CDR3 is 16 amino acids long. The V and J ends lost 1 base and 5 bases, in that order; junction bases with no gene match: 4. The germline V gene encodes CDR1 LNHNV and CDR2 YYDKDF (reference sequence). CDR3 bases: TGTGCCACCAGCAGAGTAGGACAGGGGGCAGATCAGCCCCAGCATTTT. Translation: CATSRVGQGADQPQHF.